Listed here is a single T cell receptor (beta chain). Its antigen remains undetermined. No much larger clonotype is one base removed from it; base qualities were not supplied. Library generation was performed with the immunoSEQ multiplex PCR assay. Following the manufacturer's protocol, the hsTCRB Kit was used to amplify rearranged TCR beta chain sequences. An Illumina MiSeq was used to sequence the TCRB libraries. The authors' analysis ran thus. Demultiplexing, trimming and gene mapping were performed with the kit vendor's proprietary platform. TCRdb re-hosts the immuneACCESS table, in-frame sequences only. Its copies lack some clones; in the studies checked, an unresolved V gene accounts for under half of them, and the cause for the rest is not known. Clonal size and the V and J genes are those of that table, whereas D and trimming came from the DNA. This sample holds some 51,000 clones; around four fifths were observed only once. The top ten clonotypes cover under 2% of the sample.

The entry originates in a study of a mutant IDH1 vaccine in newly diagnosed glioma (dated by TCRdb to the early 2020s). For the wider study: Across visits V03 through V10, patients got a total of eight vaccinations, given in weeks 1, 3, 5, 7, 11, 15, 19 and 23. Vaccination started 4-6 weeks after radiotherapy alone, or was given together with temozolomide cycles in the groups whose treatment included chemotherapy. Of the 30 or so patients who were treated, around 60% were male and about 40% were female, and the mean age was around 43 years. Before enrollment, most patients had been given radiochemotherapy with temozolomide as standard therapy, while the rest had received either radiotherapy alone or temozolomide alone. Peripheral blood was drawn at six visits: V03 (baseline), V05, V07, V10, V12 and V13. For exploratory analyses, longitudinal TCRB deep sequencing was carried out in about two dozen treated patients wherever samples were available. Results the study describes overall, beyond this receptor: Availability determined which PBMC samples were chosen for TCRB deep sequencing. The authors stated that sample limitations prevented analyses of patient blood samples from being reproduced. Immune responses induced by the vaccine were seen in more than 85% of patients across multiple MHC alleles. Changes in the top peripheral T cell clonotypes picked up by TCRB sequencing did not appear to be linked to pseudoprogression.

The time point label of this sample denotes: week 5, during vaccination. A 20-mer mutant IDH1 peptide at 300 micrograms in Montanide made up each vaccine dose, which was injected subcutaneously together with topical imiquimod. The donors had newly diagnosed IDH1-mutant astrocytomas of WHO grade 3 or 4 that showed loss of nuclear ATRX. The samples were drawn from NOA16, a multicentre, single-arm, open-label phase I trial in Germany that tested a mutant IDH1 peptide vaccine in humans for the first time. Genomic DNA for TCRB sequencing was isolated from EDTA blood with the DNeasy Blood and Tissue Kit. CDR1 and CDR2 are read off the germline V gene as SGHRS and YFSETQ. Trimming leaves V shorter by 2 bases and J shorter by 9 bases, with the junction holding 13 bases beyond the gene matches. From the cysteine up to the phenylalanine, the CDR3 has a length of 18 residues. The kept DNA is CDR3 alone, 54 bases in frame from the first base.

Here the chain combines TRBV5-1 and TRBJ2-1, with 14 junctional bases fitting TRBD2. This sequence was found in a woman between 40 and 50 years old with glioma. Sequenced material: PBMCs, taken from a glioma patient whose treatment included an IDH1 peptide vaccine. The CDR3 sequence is CASSFPSTSGGAGIEQFF. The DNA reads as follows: TGCGCCAGCAGCTTCCCTTCGACTAGCGGGGGGGCCGGTATTGAGCAGTTCTTC.